The entry that follows covers one T cell receptor (beta chain) sequence. The antigen is not known. These data come from a study of T cell repertoires in aging, cancer and after chemotherapy. About the study: Pre- and post-chemotherapy samples were paired from glioblastoma patients treated with temozolomide-based therapy.

The study's findings and limits: Median generation probability rose over the chemotherapy interval in each cancer cohort, suggesting rebound thymic output.

Multiplex touch-down PCR with TRB-A/B primers amplified rearranged V-D-J TRB sequences. MiXCR, applied by TCRdb to the multiplex PCR reads, yields one record per CDR3 protein. The sample has 1,500 to 2,000 distinct CDR3 sequences, almost 40% seen once. TCR beta rearrangements were amplified from peripheral blood genomic DNA. Trimming stripped 2 bases from V and 3 bases from J, with 7 bases between. The CDR3 runs to 14 residues. Germline V CDR1 and CDR2: KGHSH, LQKENI. V gene TRBV18 combines with J gene TRBJ2-2; D unclear. This clonotype originated in a human donor with a solid tumor. The sample comprised blood. Written as DNA, the CDR3 is TGTGCCAGCTCACCATATGGGGACACCGGGGAGCTGTTTTTT. The encoded protein is CASSPYGDTGELFF.